The rows below give T cell receptor beta chains drawn from one sample of a study of human T cells and chemical hapten exposure. One entry per CDR3 protein results from TCRdb running MiXCR on the RACE reads. The top ten hold 9.6% of the sample, which has about 50,000 distinct CDR3 sequences, approximately 9.6% seen once. The sample here was whole blood, taken in connection with sensitization to the hapten diphenylcyclopropenone (DPC). Source of these receptors: a woman in her thirties with alopecia areata. Some clones in this sample may be carry-over from other donors' samples. Each CDR3 is given with its conserved first and last residue. Fields, in order: V gene, J gene, clone size, D gene, CDR3 protein, CDR3 DNA. D genes are given only for firm matches. Clone size is not always given. Where it is, it says once, few, many or a class for expanded clones.

v_gene: TRBV12-3/TRBV12-4
j_gene: TRBJ1-2
abundance: many
d_gene: NA
CDR3aa: CASSQGNGYTF
CDR3nt: TGTGCCAGCAGCCAGGGGAATGGCTACACCTTC

v_gene: TRBV12-3/TRBV12-4
j_gene: TRBJ1-1
abundance: few
d_gene: NA
CDR3aa: CASSLGGRRGGNTEAFF
CDR3nt: TGTGCCAGCAGTTTAGGGGGACGCCGAGGGGGAAACACTGAAGCTTTCTTT

v_gene: TRBV5-4
j_gene: TRBJ2-1
abundance: few
d_gene: NA
CDR3aa: CASRHEDGLGEQFF
CDR3nt: TGTGCCAGCAGACACGAGGACGGGTTAGGTGAGCAGTTCTTC

v_gene: TRBV20-1
j_gene: TRBJ2-3
abundance: NA
d_gene: TRBD2
CDR3aa: CSASVREATQYF
CDR3nt: TGCAGTGCTAGTGTCCGGGAGGCTACGCAGTATTTT

v_gene: TRBV20-1
j_gene: TRBJ1-6
abundance: NA
d_gene: NA
CDR3aa: CSATRGRDNSPLHF
CDR3nt: TGCAGTGCTACTCGGGGGCGAGATAATTCACCCCTCCACTTT

v_gene: TRBV4-1
j_gene: TRBJ1-1
abundance: NA
d_gene: NA
CDR3aa: CASSQDPSPENTEAFF
CDR3nt: TGCGCCAGCAGCCAAGATCCGTCCCCCGAGAACACTGAAGCTTTCTTT

v_gene: TRBV28
j_gene: TRBJ2-1
abundance: NA
d_gene: NA
CDR3aa: CASEGRGYNEQFF
CDR3nt: TGTGCCTCCGAAGGGCGGGGCTACAATGAGCAGTTCTTC

v_gene: TRBV7-9
j_gene: TRBJ1-1
abundance: many
d_gene: NA
CDR3aa: CASSLGDGVNTEAFF
CDR3nt: TGTGCCAGCAGCTTGGGGGACGGCGTGAACACTGAAGCTTTCTTT

v_gene: TRBV19
j_gene: TRBJ1-5
abundance: NA
d_gene: TRBD1
CDR3aa: CASSISGGKRRQPQHF
CDR3nt: TGTGCCAGTAGTATTTCAGGGGGGAAGCGTCGACAGCCCCAGCATTTT

v_gene: TRBV11-2
j_gene: TRBJ2-3
abundance: NA
d_gene: NA
CDR3aa: CASSPRPTDTQYF
CDR3nt: TGTGCCAGCAGCCCCCGCCCCACAGATACGCAGTATTTT

v_gene: TRBV20-1
j_gene: TRBJ1-1
abundance: few
d_gene: NA
CDR3aa: CSAWGAEPTEAFF
CDR3nt: TGCAGTGCGTGGGGCGCTGAACCCACTGAAGCTTTCTTT

v_gene: TRBV18
j_gene: TRBJ1-1
abundance: NA
d_gene: NA
CDR3aa: CASSPQEMNTEAFF
CDR3nt: TGTGCCAGCTCACCGCAGGAGATGAACACTGAAGCTTTCTTT

v_gene: TRBV7-9
j_gene: TRBJ1-1
abundance: many
d_gene: NA
CDR3aa: CASSLSGRLTGIWGTEAFF
CDR3nt: TGTGCCAGCAGCTTAAGTGGAAGGCTTACAGGGATCTGGGGCACTGAAGCTTTCTTT

v_gene: TRBV20-1
j_gene: TRBJ1-3
abundance: few
d_gene: TRBD1
CDR3aa: CSARVGTGGRNTIYF
CDR3nt: TGCAGTGCTAGAGTCGGGACAGGGGGCAGGAACACCATATATTTT

v_gene: TRBV4-3
j_gene: TRBJ2-1
abundance: many
d_gene: TRBD2
CDR3aa: CASSQAGGDEQFF
CDR3nt: TGCGCCAGCAGCCAAGCCGGGGGGGATGAGCAGTTCTTC

v_gene: TRBV4-3
j_gene: TRBJ2-5
abundance: many
d_gene: TRBD1
CDR3aa: CASSQGTGSSIGKETQYF
CDR3nt: TGCGCCAGCAGCCAAGGGACAGGGTCAAGCATTGGAAAAGAGACCCAGTACTTC

v_gene: TRBV7-2
j_gene: TRBJ1-3
abundance: NA
d_gene: TRBD1
CDR3aa: CASSLVGTGGSGNTIYF
CDR3nt: TGTGCCAGCAGCTTAGTCGGGACAGGGGGCTCTGGAAACACCATATATTTT

v_gene: TRBV18
j_gene: TRBJ1-2
abundance: many
d_gene: NA
CDR3aa: CASSPPPGVYGYTF
CDR3nt: TGTGCCAGCTCACCACCCCCAGGAGTATATGGCTACACCTTC

v_gene: TRBV20-1
j_gene: TRBJ1-5
abundance: many
d_gene: TRBD1
CDR3aa: CSARALRRASQGAYGNQPQHF
CDR3nt: TGCAGTGCTAGAGCCCTCCGAAGGGCTTCACAGGGGGCATACGGCAATCAGCCCCAGCATTTT

v_gene: TRBV7-9
j_gene: TRBJ2-1
abundance: few
d_gene: TRBD2
CDR3aa: CASSLRGDPYNEQFF
CDR3nt: TGTGCCAGCAGCTTACGGGGGGATCCCTACAATGAGCAGTTCTTC

v_gene: TRBV2
j_gene: TRBJ1-3
abundance: NA
d_gene: NA
CDR3aa: CASTVFSGNTIYF
CDR3nt: TGTGCCAGCACCGTTTTCTCTGGAAACACCATATATTTT

v_gene: TRBV5-1
j_gene: TRBJ1-2
abundance: few
d_gene: TRBD1
CDR3aa: CASSLEGTGYGYTF
CDR3nt: TGCGCCAGCAGCTTGGAGGGGACAGGCTATGGCTACACCTTC

v_gene: TRBV23-1
j_gene: TRBJ2-2
abundance: few
d_gene: TRBD1
CDR3aa: CASSQRNKGQANTGELFF
CDR3nt: TGCGCCAGCAGTCAGCGAAATAAGGGACAGGCGAACACCGGGGAGCTGTTTTTT

v_gene: TRBV4-3
j_gene: TRBJ2-3
abundance: many
d_gene: TRBD1
CDR3aa: CASSRDRGADTQYF
CDR3nt: TGCGCCAGCAGCCGGGACAGGGGCGCAGATACGCAGTATTTT

v_gene: TRBV20-1
j_gene: TRBJ2-2
abundance: many
d_gene: TRBD1
CDR3aa: CSASLPTGSGELFF
CDR3nt: TGCAGTGCTAGCCTTCCGACAGGGTCCGGGGAGCTGTTTTTT

v_gene: TRBV20-1
j_gene: TRBJ1-1
abundance: many
d_gene: NA
CDR3aa: CSANEVNTEAFF
CDR3nt: TGCAGTGCGAATGAGGTGAACACTGAAGCTTTCTTT

v_gene: TRBV2
j_gene: TRBJ1-6
abundance: few
d_gene: NA
CDR3aa: CASKDGSSYNSPLHF
CDR3nt: TGTGCCAGCAAGGACGGGAGCTCCTATAATTCACCCCTCCACTTT

v_gene: TRBV7-2
j_gene: TRBJ2-7
abundance: many
d_gene: NA
CDR3aa: CASSLYEGIYEQYF
CDR3nt: TGTGCCAGCAGCTTATACGAGGGAATCTACGAGCAGTACTTC

v_gene: TRBV28
j_gene: TRBJ2-1
abundance: NA
d_gene: NA
CDR3aa: CATKEVGDEQFF
CDR3nt: TGTGCCACAAAGGAGGTGGGGGATGAGCAGTTCTTC

v_gene: TRBV5-1
j_gene: TRBJ2-1
abundance: many
d_gene: TRBD1
CDR3aa: CASSWTPGQGANNEQFF
CDR3nt: TGCGCCAGCAGCTGGACGCCGGGACAGGGGGCAAATAATGAGCAGTTCTTC